The 19 T cell receptor beta chains in this list originate from one sample, sequenced in a study of cytomegalovirus exposure and HLA in healthy donors. The primer mix had 60 Vbeta and 13 Jbeta primers. Libraries were prepared by immunoSEQ multiplex PCR; TCRdb keeps only in-frame clonotypes and omits some of them. The sample yields roughly 190,000 clones, roughly 74% seen once. The sample taken for sequencing was PBMCs. The receptors here all came from a female donor in good health and CMV-seronegative.

This rearrangement joins TRBV7-6 to TRBJ2-2, with 8 positions matching TRBD1. The CDR3 has 16 residues. V trimming: 5 bases; J trimming: 6 bases; junction bases outside the gene matches: 11. The germline gives CDR1 SGHVS, CDR2 FNYEAQ. The CDR3 DNA sequence: TGTGCCAGCAGCCACCTTGACAGGGGAAGGGCCGGGGAGCTGTTTTTT. It codes for CASSHLDRGRAGELFF.

The V gene is TRBV27, the J gene TRBJ1-1; no clear D gene. Germline V CDR1 and CDR2: MNHEY, SMNVEV (reference sequence). The CDR3 extends over 14 amino acids. The V end was cut by 3 bases, the J end by 4 bases, with 12 bases between. The CDR3 reads CASSFRRGGTEAFF. The CDR3, as DNA: TGTGCCAGCAGTTTCAGGCGGGGAGGCACTGAAGCTTTCTTT.

V usage is TRBV7-3 and J usage is TRBJ2-7; perhaps TRBD2 as D (6 bases). The germline gives CDR1 SGHTA, CDR2 FQGTGA. Trimming pared 7 bases from V and 1 base from J, leaving 29 bases between. This CDR3 comprises 19 residues. CDR3 residues: CASTMGGAGSLVGSYEQYF. The CDR3 nucleotides read TGTGCCAGCACCATGGGCGGAGCGGGCTCCCTCGTAGGTTCCTACGAGCAGTACTTC.

The rearrangement links TRBV28 to TRBJ2-2; 11 bases match TRBD2. CDR1 and CDR2 (germline): MDHEN, SYDVKM. J gave up 5 bases and V 5 bases, and 10 bases lay outside the gene matches. The CDR3 covers 17 residues. In nucleotides, the CDR3 is TGTGCCAGCAGTCCCACGGGACTAGCGGATTCAACCGGGGAGCTGTTTTTT. Residues: CASSPTGLADSTGELFF.

CDR3: CASSHRDTNTEAFF. The CDR3 region has the DNA TGCGCCAGCAGCCATAGGGACACGAACACTGAAGCTTTCTTT. The chain employs TRBV4-1 and TRBJ1-1, with D possibly being TRBD1 (6 bases). The CDR3 runs 14 residues. Germline values: CDR1 MGHRA, CDR2 YSYEKL. Trimming removed 3 bases from V and 1 base from J, with 9 bases in between.

The chain employs TRBV6-5 and TRBJ2-3; D unresolved. Between the trimmed V and J ends, which lost 2 bases and 8 bases, there was a span of 11 bases. Germline V gives CDR1 MNHEY, CDR2 SVGAGI. This CDR3 is 13 amino acids long. CDR3 amino acids: CASSYASRVTQYF. In DNA, the CDR3 is TGTGCCAGCAGTTACGCGAGTCGGGTTACGCAGTATTTT.

J is TRBJ2-7 and V is TRBV5-1, with 8 nucleotides matching TRBD2. The germline CDR1 and CDR2 sequences are SGHRS and YFSETQ. The CDR3 totals 14 residues. With 4 bases clipped from V and 5 bases from J, the junction kept 8 bases outside the gene matches. The CDR3 coding sequence is TGCGCCAGCAGCCCAAAGCGGGAGCAACACGAGCAGTACTTC. Translating it yields CASSPKREQHEQYF.

The chain employs TRBV7-9 and TRBJ2-7; no clear D. The CDR3 has 11 amino acids. The V end was cut by 4 bases, the J end by 4 bases, with 5 bases between. Germline V gives CDR1 SEHNR, CDR2 FQNEAQ (reference sequence). In DNA form, the CDR3 reads TGTGCCAGCAGCTCAGATTACGAGCAGTACTTC. Translated, it gives CASSSDYEQYF.

This clone was seen only a few times. This chain joins TRBV9 and TRBJ2-3, with unresolved D. The V gene's germline CDR1 is SGDLS and CDR2 YYNGEE. There are 15 residues in the CDR3. Trimming pared 0 bases from V and 0 bases from J, leaving 8 bases between. CDR3 in DNA: TGTGCCAGCAGCGTAGGTCAGGCTAGCACAGATACGCAGTATTTT. This encodes CASSVGQASTDTQYF.

In its sample, this clone was seen once. J is TRBJ1-2 and V is TRBV19, with a tentative D call TRBD1 (6 bases). V lost 3 bases and J 2 bases, leaving 10 bases between the germline ends. CDR1 LNHDA and CDR2 SQIVND come from the germline V gene (reference sequence). CDR3 length: 14 amino acids. The CDR3 reads CASSIQGLNYGYTF. The CDR3 region has the DNA TGTGCCAGTAGTATCCAGGGGCTCAACTATGGCTACACCTTC.

The V gene is TRBV9, the J gene TRBJ2-3, with D tentatively TRBD2 (5 bases). The V end lost 0 bases, the J end lost 1 base, and 15 bases lay between the germline ends. This CDR3 is 17 amino acids long. Germline V gene data show CDR1 as SGDLS and CDR2 as YYNGEE. The DNA for the CDR3 is TGTGCCAGCAGCGTAGAGGGTGTCGGGATGGGCACAGATACGCAGTATTTT. It encodes CASSVEGVGMGTDTQYF.

CDR3 nucleotides: TGTGCCAGCAGTCACCGGGATCCACCGTATAACACTGAAGCTTTCTTT. Its protein product is CASSHRDPPYNTEAFF. The V and J genes are TRBV7-9 and TRBJ1-1; D call uncertain. Trimming took 6 bases from V and 2 from J, leaving 19 bases between them. The CDR3 is 16 amino acids. CDR1 is SEHNR, CDR2 FQNEAQ, per germline (reference sequence).

This clone was detected only a few times. The V gene is TRBV28, the J gene TRBJ1-6; 10 nucleotides align to TRBD1. The V gene end was trimmed by 10 bases and the J gene end by 9 bases; junction bases not matched to a gene: 3. CDR1 is MDHEN and CDR2 is SYDVKM in the germline V gene. CDR3 length: 12 amino acids. CDR3 DNA sequence: TGTGCCATCGGGACAGGGGCTTCACCCCTCCACTTT. Amino acid sequence: CAIGTGASPLHF.

The count of this clone is one. V usage is TRBV19 and J usage is TRBJ2-3; 12 nucleotides agree with TRBD2. Germline V CDR1 and CDR2: LNHDA, SQIVND (reference sequence). J gave up 4 bases and V 5 bases, and 7 bases lay outside the gene matches. This CDR3 region has 16 residues. The chain's CDR3 is CASSPSPSGRADTQYF. In DNA, the CDR3 is TGTGCCAGTAGTCCTTCTCCTAGCGGGAGGGCAGATACGCAGTATTTT.

This chain connects TRBV6-5 to TRBJ2-1, with TRBD2 matching over 8 bases. This CDR3 has 14 amino acids. The J segment lost 15 bases and the V segment lost 5 bases, leaving 15 bases of the junction unmatched. CDR1 is MNHEY, CDR2 SVGAGI, per germline. The chain's CDR3 is CASSHPSWRGAAFF. CDR3 DNA sequence: TGTGCCAGCAGTCATCCTAGTTGGCGGGGGGCGGCGTTCTTC.

This chain uses TRBV19 with TRBJ1-5, with TRBD1 matching 9 bases. In germline, CDR1 is LNHDA, CDR2 SQIVND (reference sequence). V lost 3 bases and J lost 7; bases outside the gene matches: 10. CDR3 length: 16 amino acids. Written as DNA, the CDR3 is TGTGCCAGTAGTATCCTGGGGACAGGGTCGAGGCAGCCCCAGCATTTT. The encoded protein is CASSILGTGSRQPQHF.

The rearrangement links TRBV5-1 to TRBJ1-1; 7 bases are a match to TRBD1. Per germline, CDR1 SGHRS and CDR2 YFSETQ. The CDR3 loop spans 16 amino acids. V lost 0 bases and J lost 4; bases outside the gene matches: 9. CDR3 coding DNA: TGCGCCAGCAGCTTGGACGGCAGGGGGGCTGGCACTGAAGCTTTCTTT. This translates into CASSLDGRGAGTEAFF. The entire variable domain, with the rest obtained from reference TRBV5-1 and TRBJ1-1, is as follows: KAGVTQTPRYLIKTRGQQVTLSCSPISGHRSVSWYQQTPGQGLQFLFEYFSETQRNKGNFPGRFSGRQFSNSRSEMNVSTLELGDSALYLCASSLDGRGAGTEAFFGQGTRLTVV.

The V call is TRBV11-3, the J call TRBJ2-5, with 10 bases lining up with TRBD2. Germline lookup yields CDR1 SGHNT and CDR2 YENEEA. The CDR3 extends over 19 amino acids. V lost 0 bases to trimming and J lost 2 bases; unmatched junction nucleotides: 12. The CDR3 region has the DNA TGTGCCAGCAGCTTAGAAGCTTTTAGCGGGAGGTTAAAACAAGAGACCCAGTACTTC. Protein sequence: CASSLEAFSGRLKQETQYF.

The rearrangement joins TRBV18 to TRBJ2-1, with D maybe TRBD2 (5 bases). This CDR3 has 15 residues. V was clipped by 2 bases and J by 7 bases, with 15 bases between them. The germline CDR1 and CDR2 sequences are KGHSH and LQKENI. The CDR3 here is CASSPELAFANEQFF. CDR3 sequence (DNA): TGTGCCAGCTCACCAGAGCTAGCTTTCGCTAATGAGCAGTTCTTC.